This TCR beta chain was obtained from a study of blood T cell repertoires in COVID-19. Study context: COVID-19 samples collected from the United States, Italy and Spain covered acute and convalescent phases.

Data came from immunoSEQ multiplex PCR; TCRdb stores just in-frame clones and leaves some out. In the table there are 250,000 or so clones, approximately 92% of which are singletons. Germline CDR1 SGHNT, CDR2 YENEEA. The V end lost 5 bases, the J end lost 5 bases, and 6 bases lay between the germline ends. The CDR3 runs 11 residues. The clonotype comes from a middle-aged woman who had recovered from COVID-19. Material: peripheral blood. The rearrangement links TRBV11-3 to TRBJ2-5; D unclear. The CDR3 sequence: CASSIMETQYF. The CDR3 DNA reads as TGTGCCAGCAGCATTATGGAGACCCAGTACTTC. Complete variable domain (other parts from reference TRBV11-3 and TRBJ2-5): EAGVVQSPRYKIIEKKQPVAFWCNPISGHNTLYWYLQNLGQGPELLIRYENEEAVDDSQLPKDRFSAERLKGVDSTLKIQPAELGDSAVYLCASSIMETQYFGPGTRLLVL.